The present TCR beta chain was sequenced within a study of T-cell memory formation after mild COVID-19. Whole-study results and caveats: Largely, contracting CD4+ clones fell within CM and EM, and contracting CD8+ clones within EMRA.

V lost 3 bases to trimming and J lost 4 bases; unmatched junction nucleotides: 5. CDR1 and CDR2 (germline): SGHKS, YYEKEE (reference sequence). The CDR3 totals 14 residues. Turning to this clonotype: What it binds is unknown.

One entry per CDR3 protein results from TCRdb running MiXCR on the 5' RACE reads. The profile shows around 390,000 distinct CDR3 sequences, roughly 15% of them singletons. This TCR came from a man aged 18 to 29 who had mild COVID-19 (a few samples of this study predate the infection). Cell type and time point are not known. This chain links TRBV5-5 with TRBJ2-7, with TRBD1 matching over 9 bases. Sequencing input: PBMCs or a T cell subset sorted from them (not recorded which). CDR3 nucleotide sequence: TGTGCCAGCAGCTATCGGGACAGGGATTACGAGCAGTACGTC. Amino acids: CASSYRDRDYEQYV.